Reported below is one T cell receptor beta chain. Membership in each cohort depended on participant-reported clinical history. The data are from a study of blood T cell repertoires in COVID-19. Across the whole study: From the United States, Italy and Spain came samples of acute and convalescent COVID-19. T cells, B-cell-depleted T cells, or PBMCs provided the cDNA or gDNA that served as material.

The CDR3 has 19 amino acids. J lost 2 bases, V lost 2 bases, and 8 bases had no gene match. Looked up from germline, CDR1 is SGHDT and CDR2 is YYEEEE. Original methodology: Estimation of nucleated cell counts was performed using reference gene primer amplification. TCRdb keeps only in-frame clones here, not all; method: immunoSEQ multiplex PCR. V, J and clone size reflect that table, while D and trimming were determined from the DNA. This table holds about 400,000 clones, roughly 87% found once. The source is a woman in her 40s with acute COVID-19. V and J are TRBV5-6 and TRBJ2-2, with 14 bases lining up with TRBD2. Sequencing was done on a sample of PBMCs or T cells enriched from blood (not recorded which). The DNA of the CDR3 is TGTGCCAGCAGCTTCGATCCGGGACTAGCGGGGGCAAACACCGGGGAGCTGTTTTTT. Encoded protein: CASSFDPGLAGANTGELFF.